This is a list of T cell receptor beta chains from one sample in a study of T-cell memory formation after mild COVID-19. Each CDR3 protein is one row after TCRdb ran MiXCR on the 5' RACE reads. The sample contains roughly 250,000 distinct CDR3 sequences, over 15% of which appear only once. The sequenced material came from PBMCs or a T cell subset sorted from them (not recorded which). The receptors stem from a man aged 18-30 years who had mild COVID-19 (a few samples of this study predate the infection). Cell type and time point are not known. The CDR3 runs from the conserved cysteine through the conserved F or W. A D gene is named only where the DNA matches it firmly. Clone size is given for some rows only: seen once, a few or many times, or a class if the clone is expanded.

>few|TRBJ2-2|TRBV4-1|TRBD1
TGCGCCAGCAGCCAAGATCGGTGGGACAGGGATTATTCCGGGGAGCTGTTTTTT
CASSQDRWDRDYSGELFF
>few|TRBJ2-5|TRBV5-1|NA
TGCGCCAGCAGCTTGGTGGGGCCGGGGGAGACCCAGTACTTC
CASSLVGPGETQYF
>few|TRBJ2-6|TRBV9|NA
TGTGCCAGCAGCAGTTTTTCATGGGCCAACGTCCTGACTTTC
CASSSFSWANVLTF
>NA|TRBJ1-6|TRBV9|NA
TGTGCCAGCAGCGTAGGTGGGAGCTCCTATAATTCACCCCTCCACTTT
CASSVGGSSYNSPLHF
>few|TRBJ1-1|TRBV7-9|NA
TGTGCCAGCAGCATCGGGGTAGGGGCGCGGATGAACACTGAAGCTTTCTTT
CASSIGVGARMNTEAFF
>NA|TRBJ1-6|TRBV7-2|NA
TGTGCCACTAAGAGCCGCGGGGGGGGCGCGAATTCACCCCTCCACTTT
CATKSRGGGANSPLHF
>NA|TRBJ2-3|TRBV7-2|TRBD2
TGTGCCAGCAGCCGCCTCCCTCCTACTAGCGGGGGTGGCACAGATACGCAGTATTTT
CASSRLPPTSGGGTDTQYF
>NA|TRBJ2-3|TRBV24-1|TRBD1
TGTGCCACCAGTGCCGCCAGGGGGGATACGCAGTATTTT
CATSAARGDTQYF
>NA|TRBJ2-3|TRBV12-3/TRBV12-4|NA
TGTGCCAGCACACTGGCTAGGGATACGCAGTATTTT
CASTLARDTQYF
>NA|TRBJ2-2|TRBV7-3|NA
TGTGCCAGCAGCTTAATCGGAACCCTGCCGGGCCTCAACACCGGGGAGCTGTTTTTT
CASSLIGTLPGLNTGELFF
>many|TRBJ2-1|TRBV12-3/TRBV12-4|TRBD1
TGTGCCAGCAGTCCGCCGCGAGGACAGGTTCACAATGAGCAGTTCTTC
CASSPPRGQVHNEQFF
>few|TRBJ2-2|TRBV6-5|TRBD1
TGTGCCAGCAGTGCCGACAGGGGGCAAAACGGGGAGCTGTTTTTT
CASSADRGQNGELFF
>NA|TRBJ1-1|TRBV5-1|TRBD1
TGCGCCAGCAGCTTATGGACAGGGCGTTTTGACGCAGGCACTGAAGCTTTCTTT
CASSLWTGRFDAGTEAFF
>few|TRBJ1-6|TRBV7-2|NA
TGTGCCAGCAGCCCCTCGGGTACAGCCTCACCCCTCCACTTT
CASSPSGTASPLHF
>NA|TRBJ2-5|TRBV10-3|TRBD1
TGTGCCAGTAAACAGGGGGCGAGAGGAGAGACCCAGTACTTC
CASKQGARGETQYF